This T cell receptor (beta chain) was sequenced during a study of regulatory T cells in long-lasting Graves disease. Findings of the study overall: Study was limited to peripheral blood, excluding thyroid tissue.

Time point denoted: newly diagnosed GD, antithyroid drugs for less than 3 months. The TCR library was made from RNA that had been extracted from PBMCs in TRIzol. According to the study, TCR beta libraries were built with iRepertoire HTBI primers and CDR3-region Arm-PCR. TCRdb passed the multiplex PCR reads through MiXCR, listing each CDR3 protein once. This sample yields approximately 300,000 distinct CDR3 sequences, of which 15% to 20% are seen a single time; around 37% belongs to the top ten. This clonotype occurred many times. Its target is unknown. Trimming removed 2 bases from V and 7 bases from J, with 8 bases in between. The CDR3 is 13 residues long. CDR1 is LNHNV and CDR2 is YYDKDF in the germline V gene (reference sequence).

The sequence was obtained from a female donor with Graves disease. The sample consisted of peripheral blood mononuclear cells (PBMCs), taken at new diagnosis, from a patient treated with antithyroid drugs. The chain employs TRBV15 and TRBJ1-4, with D uncertain. The CDR3 is CATSRIDGEKLFF. DNA of the CDR3: TGTGCCACCAGCAGAATCGATGGTGAAAAACTGTTTTTT. Full variable domain (rest looked up from reference TRBV15 and TRBJ1-4): DAMVIQNPRYQVTQFGKPVTLSCSQTLNHNVMYWYQQKSSQAPKLLFHYYDKDFNNEADTPDNFQSRRPNTSFCFLDIRSPGLGDTAMYLCATSRIDGEKLFFGSGTQLSVL.